The 32 T cell receptor beta chains listed next were all sequenced from one sample in a study of preoperative IRX-2 immunotherapy in early breast cancer. Treatment specified: preoperative locoregional IRX-2 cytokine immunotherapy. This table comes from immunoSEQ multiplex PCR, and its TCRdb copy is limited to in-frame clones, with some not included. The data show roughly 30,000 clones, with about 79% seen just once and less than 3.5% held by the top ten. The biological material was taken from a patient treated with IRX-2 immunotherapy. These receptors all come from a human donor with breast cancer.

The rearrangement uses TRBV19 and TRBJ1-1, with 8 nucleotides matching TRBD1. The CDR3 length is 15 residues. Germline V gene lookup returns CDR1 LNHDA and CDR2 SQIVND (reference sequence). The J segment lost 7 bases and the V segment lost 1 base, leaving 8 bases of the junction unmatched. CDR3 nucleotide sequence: TGTGCCAGTAGTATAGGGGAGACAGGGGAATTTGAAGCTTTCTTT. Protein sequence: CASSIGETGEFEAFF.

The count of this clone is one. This sequence joins TRBV5-1 and TRBJ2-2, with TRBD1 identical over 7 bases. Trimming cost V 3 bases and J 0 bases; bases outside gene matches: 8. This CDR3 is 17 amino acids long. Germline V gives CDR1 SGHRS, CDR2 YFSETQ. CDR3 DNA: TGCGCCAGCAGCTGGATTCGGGACAGCTCGAACACCGGGGAGCTGTTTTTT. This sequence encodes CASSWIRDSSNTGELFF.

The CDR3 is CASGWTGQTQYF. CDR3 DNA sequence: TGTGCCAGCGGATGGACAGGGCAGACCCAGTACTTC. The rearrangement uses TRBV6-8 and TRBJ2-5, with 8 bases fitting TRBD1. The CDR3 covers 12 residues. Trimming at V came to 8 bases and at J to 6 bases, leaving 5 bases not matched to a gene. Germline values: CDR1 MNHGY, CDR2 SAAAGT.

This sequence joins TRBV4-1 and TRBJ2-1; no firm D call. Trimming left V 0 bases short and J 8 bases short, with 5 bases between. Looked up from germline, CDR1 is MGHRA and CDR2 is YSYEKL. CDR3 length equals 12 residues. As DNA, the CDR3 is TGCGCCAGCAGCCAAGATCTGCATGAGCAGTTCTTC. This encodes CASSQDLHEQFF.

The chain couples TRBV19 to TRBJ2-3, with D maybe TRBD1 (6 bases). CDR3 length equals 15 residues. In germline, CDR1 is LNHDA, CDR2 SQIVND (reference sequence). V was cut by 1 base and J by 2 bases, with 10 bases left in between. CDR3 DNA sequence: TGTGCCAGTAGTATAGGGCGGACAGTCACAGATACGCAGTATTTT. It encodes CASSIGRTVTDTQYF.

The table lists this clone with a few counts. This chain uses TRBV15 with TRBJ1-1; 7 bases fit TRBD1. Germline CDR1 and CDR2: LNHNV and YYDKDF (reference sequence). The CDR3 is made up of 15 amino acids. Unmatched junction bases numbered 6, after V lost 5 bases and J lost 0 bases. This CDR3 is CATSWDRQMNTEAFF. The CDR3 nucleotides are TGTGCCACCAGCTGGGACAGACAAATGAACACTGAAGCTTTCTTT.

The chain combines TRBV11-1 with TRBJ2-7; no clear D. V was cut by 1 base and J by 4 bases, with 17 bases left in between. The germline CDR1 and CDR2 sequences are SGHAT and FQDESV (reference sequence). The CDR3 is 16 amino acids. CDR3 amino acids: CASSLGFGFVGYEQYF. CDR3 nucleotide sequence: TGTGCCAGCAGCTTAGGTTTTGGGTTCGTGGGGTACGAGCAGTACTTC.

The chain couples TRBV23-1 to TRBJ1-3; tentatively, D is TRBD1 (5 bases). TRBV23-1 is classed as an ORF, of uncertain function. The CDR3 sequence is 18 residues long. Deletions cut 6 bases from V and 4 bases from J, with 25 bases between. Here the CDR3 reads CASSQVPGHRTPGNTIYF. The DNA for the CDR3 is TGCGCCAGCAGCCAAGTCCCTGGGCACAGGACTCCGGGAAACACCATATATTTT.

The V and J genes are TRBV18 and TRBJ1-1, with TRBD1 as a possible D gene (6 bases). Germline CDR1 reads KGHSH; CDR2 reads LQKENI. The length of the CDR3 is 14 residues. Trimming left V 6 bases short and J 6 bases short, with 17 bases between. As DNA, the CDR3 is TGTGCCAGCTCTCCAAGGACGGAGGGGGCTGAAGCTTTCTTT. This sequence encodes CASSPRTEGAEAFF.

J is TRBJ2-2 and V is TRBV15; unclear D gene. The germline V and J ends were trimmed by 2 bases and 6 bases, with 13 bases remaining between them. CDR1 LNHNV and CDR2 YYDKDF come from the germline V gene (reference sequence). CDR3 length: 15 residues. CDR3 in DNA: TGTGCCACCAGCAGACCGAGCGCTTTGGCCGGGGAGCTGTTTTTT. It encodes CATSRPSALAGELFF.

The CDR3 DNA reads as TGCGCCAGCAGTGGCAGGGGGTGGAATTCACCCCTCCACTTT. Protein: CASSGRGWNSPLHF. The chain carries TRBV10-2 and TRBJ1-6; 7 bases are shared with TRBD1. Per germline, CDR1 WSHSY and CDR2 SAAADI. This CDR3 is 14 amino acids long. The junction had 4 bases not matched to a gene; V was cut back by 4 bases and J by 7 bases.

J is TRBJ2-7 and V is TRBV11-3; D remains unclear. The CDR3 has 14 amino acids. The V end was cut by 4 bases, the J end by 4 bases, with 14 bases between. Looked up from germline, CDR1 is SGHNT and CDR2 is YENEEA. DNA of the CDR3: TGTGCCAGCAGCTCACCCTGGGCTGGGTACGAGCAGTACTTC. As protein: CASSSPWAGYEQYF.

This clone was observed a few times. The chain links TRBV6-8 to TRBJ1-3; no firm D call. From germline, CDR1 is MNHGY and CDR2 SAAAGT. The CDR3 has 13 residues. The V and J ends lost 11 bases and 0 bases respectively, with 11 bases between them. CDR3 in amino acids: CAGRPNSGNTIYF. The CDR3 coding sequence is TGTGCCGGCCGACCCAACTCTGGAAACACCATATATTTT.

The chain is built from TRBV7-4 and TRBJ2-6, with D unresolved. The CDR3 extends over 14 amino acids. The V end was cut by 3 bases, the J end by 2 bases, with 5 bases between. Looked up from germline, CDR1 is SGHVT and CDR2 is SQSDAQ. The CDR3 loop reads CASSFRAGANVLTF. CDR3 nucleotide sequence: TGTGCCAGCAGCTTTAGAGCTGGGGCCAACGTCCTGACTTTC.

The rearrangement uses TRBV18 and TRBJ2-5; 9 bases fit TRBD1. This CDR3 is 18 amino acids long. V lost 0 bases to trimming and J lost 2 bases; unmatched junction nucleotides: 10. The germline V gene has CDR1 KGHSH and CDR2 LQKENI. The CDR3 bases are TGTGCCAGCTCACCACCGGTGCCGGACAGGGGACTACAAGAGACCCAGTACTTC. This sequence encodes CASSPPVPDRGLQETQYF.

J is TRBJ2-3 and V is TRBV29-1, with 7 nucleotides matching TRBD2. After removal of 6 bases from V and 4 bases from J, the junction contained 7 bases not matched to a gene. Germline-derived CDR1 and CDR2 are SQVTM and ANQGSEA. The CDR3 runs 13 residues. The CDR3 sequence: CSVRTSWADTQYF. The CDR3 region has the DNA TGCAGCGTCCGGACTAGTTGGGCAGATACGCAGTATTTT.

The V gene is TRBV28, the J gene TRBJ1-2; 7 positions match TRBD1. The CDR3 contains 16 residues. The germline V gene has CDR1 MDHEN and CDR2 SYDVKM. V trimming: 4 bases; J trimming: 9 bases; junction bases outside the gene matches: 17. CDR3 nucleotide sequence: TGTGCCAGCAGTTCCACGACAGGGAGCCCCACCCATCGCTACACCTTC. Protein sequence: CASSSTTGSPTHRYTF.

This clone appeared once. The chain employs TRBV7-7 and TRBJ2-7; perhaps TRBD1 as D (5 bases). The length of the CDR3 is 16 residues. With 5 bases removed from V and 3 bases from J, the gap between germline ends came to 20 bases. Germline CDR1 is SSHAT and CDR2 is FNYEAQ (reference sequence). CDR3 region: CASSPGTGHPFYEQYF. Here the CDR3 DNA reads TGTGCCAGCAGCCCCGGTACCGGACACCCATTCTACGAGCAGTACTTC.

The chain employs TRBV6-8 and TRBJ1-4, with 8 bases fitting TRBD1. The CDR3 has 20 residues. The ends lost 0 bases at V and 0 bases at J; junction bases unmatched: 12. Germline loops: CDR1 MNHGY, CDR2 SAAAGT. The CDR3 is CASSYSTRGQEVATNEKLFF. CDR3 nucleotides: TGTGCCAGCAGTTACTCGACCAGGGGGCAAGAGGTGGCAACTAATGAAAAACTGTTTTTT.

J is TRBJ1-5 and V is TRBV6-8; a possible D gene is TRBD1 (6 bases). Germline V gene lookup returns CDR1 MNHGY and CDR2 SAAAGT. The CDR3 has 15 amino acids. V lost 4 bases to trimming and J lost 4 bases, with 14 bases between them. DNA for the CDR3: TGTGCCAGCAGTTCCAAAGGGGGAAATAATCAGCCCCAGCATTTT. Its protein is CASSSKGGNNQPQHF.

This rearrangement joins TRBV11-3 to TRBJ1-1; 11 nucleotides line up with TRBD1. The ends lost 3 bases at V and 2 bases at J; junction bases unmatched: 5. The V gene's germline CDR1 is SGHNT and CDR2 YENEEA. The CDR3 consists of 16 residues. The CDR3 reads CASSLDRGLDNTEAFF. CDR3 bases: TGTGCCAGCAGCTTGGACAGGGGGCTAGATAACACTGAAGCTTTCTTT.

This chain connects TRBV19 to TRBJ1-5; tentatively, D is TRBD1 (5 bases). Trimming left V 6 bases short and J 5 bases short, with 8 bases between. The CDR3 runs to 12 residues. Germline CDR1 is LNHDA and CDR2 is SQIVND (reference sequence). In nucleotides, the CDR3 is TGTGCCAGTAGGACGACAGATCAGCCCCAGCATTTT. It encodes CASRTTDQPQHF.

This rearrangement joins TRBV10-3 to TRBJ2-7, with D unresolved. The CDR3 has 14 residues. The germline V and J ends were trimmed by 0 bases and 9 bases, with 15 bases remaining between them. Germline V CDR1 and CDR2: ENHRY, SYGVKD. CDR3 sequence reads: CAISESSSPERQYF. CDR3 bases: TGTGCCATCAGTGAGTCTAGCAGCCCTGAGAGGCAGTACTTC.

V is TRBV15 and J is TRBJ2-1; 10 positions agree with TRBD2. Germline V gives CDR1 LNHNV, CDR2 YYDKDF (reference sequence). V lost 4 bases and J lost 8; bases outside the gene matches: 11. This CDR3 is built from 16 residues. In nucleotides, the CDR3 is TGTGCCACCAGCATGGGATCCAGCGGGGGGGTTTATGAGCAGTTCTTC. Translation: CATSMGSSGGVYEQFF.

This sequence joins TRBV6-8 and TRBJ1-4; 7 bases agree with TRBD1. The length of the CDR3 is 15 residues. CDR1 is MNHGY, CDR2 SAAAGT, per germline. Trimming removed 5 bases from V and 3 bases from J; junction bases left unmatched: 6. The CDR3 DNA sequence: TGTGCCAGCAGTCACCACAGGGGATCTAATGAAAAACTGTTTTTT. As protein: CASSHHRGSNEKLFF.

The V and J genes are TRBV6-8 and TRBJ2-5, with D maybe TRBD2 (6 bases). This CDR3 is 12 amino acids long. Trimming took 10 bases from V and 10 from J, leaving 19 bases between them. CDR1 is MNHGY and CDR2 is SAAAGT in the germline V gene. CDR3 amino acids: CAIQTSRLNQYF. The CDR3 coding sequence is TGTGCCATCCAGACTAGTAGGTTGAACCAGTACTTC.

The chain is built from TRBV6-8 and TRBJ1-6, with no clear D. V shed 2 bases and J shed 14 bases, with 16 bases lying between them. Germline-derived CDR1 and CDR2 are MNHGY and SAAAGT. This CDR3 has 14 amino acids. The CDR3 here is CASSYSQVLATLHF. The DNA for the CDR3 is TGTGCCAGCAGTTACAGCCAGGTCCTGGCTACCCTCCACTTT.

V usage is TRBV6-8 and J usage is TRBJ2-2; tentative D call: TRBD2 (6 bases). Per the germline V gene, CDR1 is MNHGY and CDR2 is SAAAGT. CDR3 length: 13 amino acids. V was cut by 3 bases and J by 4 bases, with 6 bases left in between. The CDR3 nucleotides read TGTGCCAGCAGTTATAGCGGCACCGGGGAGCTGTTTTTT. It translates to CASSYSGTGELFF.

This clone appeared a single time. The chain combines TRBV7-2 with TRBJ1-6; TRBD1 might be the D (5 bases). The germline V gene has CDR1 SGHTA and CDR2 FQGNSA. This CDR3 comprises 15 residues. V dropped 5 bases and J dropped 7 bases, with 15 bases sitting between them. The DNA for the CDR3 is TGTGCCAGCAGCCTGGCAGGACACCCGAATTCACCCCTCCACTTT. It encodes CASSLAGHPNSPLHF.

The V and J genes are TRBV7-1 and TRBJ1-1, with TRBD1 identical over 8 bases. TRBV7-1 belongs to the ORF category, with a function that is uncertain. This CDR3 has 14 amino acids. J was trimmed by 1 base and V by 7 bases; bases with no gene match: 5. CDR3 bases: TGTGCCAGCATCATCACAGGGGGGAACACTGAAGCTTTCTTT. Protein sequence: CASIITGGNTEAFF.

The CDR3 here is CASRDPGTVTEAFF. The CDR3 DNA sequence: TGTGCCAGCAGAGACCCCGGGACAGTCACTGAAGCTTTCTTT. V gene TRBV6-8 combines with J gene TRBJ1-1; TRBD1 matches at 7 bases. The CDR3 loop spans 14 amino acids. J gave up 4 bases and V 6 bases, and 8 bases lay outside the gene matches. In germline, CDR1 is MNHGY, CDR2 SAAAGT.

The rearrangement links TRBV30 to TRBJ1-1; D might be TRBD1 (5 bases). Per the germline V gene, CDR1 is GTSNPN and CDR2 is SVGIG (reference sequence). The CDR3 has 18 amino acids. V was trimmed by 4 bases and J by 2 bases, leaving 26 bases between them. CDR3 DNA: TGTGCCTGGAAAAGTGTAGGGTGGGGCCCGGACCGAAACACTGAAGCTTTCTTT. Translation gives CAWKSVGWGPDRNTEAFF.